The clone carrying this TCR beta chain was counted a few times. What it binds is not known. These data are taken from a study of cytomegalovirus exposure and HLA in healthy donors. Study-wide results and limits: Sequencing depth roughly uniform across donors was assumed in presence/absence analyses.

Trimming pared 0 bases from V and 1 base from J, leaving 10 bases between. The CDR3 consists of 15 residues. 13 Jbeta primers and 60 Vbeta primers were used for the PCR. TCRdb's table, derived via immunoSEQ multiplex PCR, lists solely in-frame clones and lacks some. The sample lists around 90,000 clones, 85% occurring once. J is TRBJ2-7 and V is TRBV23-1, with D perhaps matching TRBD2 (6 bases). TRBV23-1 is assigned to the ORF class and has an uncertain function. This receptor was obtained from a middle-aged man in good health and CMV-seropositive. The sequencing sample was made of PBMCs. CDR3 residues: CASSQSRRGSYEQYF. CDR3 bases: TGCGCCAGCAGTCAATCGAGGCGGGGATCCTACGAGCAGTACTTC.